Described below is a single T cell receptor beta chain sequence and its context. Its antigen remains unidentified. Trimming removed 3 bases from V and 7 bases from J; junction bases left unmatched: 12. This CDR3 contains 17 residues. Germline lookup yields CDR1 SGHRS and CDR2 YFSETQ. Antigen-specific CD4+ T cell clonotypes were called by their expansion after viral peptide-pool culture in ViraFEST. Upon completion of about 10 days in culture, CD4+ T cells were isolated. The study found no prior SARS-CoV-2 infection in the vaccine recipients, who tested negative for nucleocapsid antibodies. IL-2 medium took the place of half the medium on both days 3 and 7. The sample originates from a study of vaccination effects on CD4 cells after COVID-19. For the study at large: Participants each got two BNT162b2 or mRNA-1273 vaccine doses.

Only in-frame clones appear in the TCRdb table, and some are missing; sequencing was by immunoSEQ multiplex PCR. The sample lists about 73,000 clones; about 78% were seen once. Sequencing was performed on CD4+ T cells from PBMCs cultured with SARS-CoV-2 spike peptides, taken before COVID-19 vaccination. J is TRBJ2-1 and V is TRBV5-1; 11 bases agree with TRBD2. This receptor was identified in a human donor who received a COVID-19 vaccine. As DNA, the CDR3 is TGCGCCAGCAGCTGGAGGGGGATAGCGGGGGGGCGGAATGAGCAGTTCTTC. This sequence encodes CASSWRGIAGGRNEQFF.